Listed below are T cell receptor beta chains from one sample, sequenced in a study of shared clonotypes between healthy human individuals. Method: immunoSEQ multiplex PCR; TCRdb's copy keeps in-frame clones and lacks some. The sample lists fewer than 700,000 clones, around three quarters occurring once. The sequenced material came from PBMCs. These TCRs come from a woman aged 40 to 55 in good health. Some clones in this sample may be carry-over from other donors' samples. Each CDR3 is given with its conserved first and last residue. Each record gives: clone size, J gene, D gene, V gene, CDR3 DNA, CDR3 protein. A D gene is named only where the DNA matches it firmly. Rows give clone size only sometimes, using once, few, many, or a class for an expanded clone.

.	TRBJ2-3	.	TRBV30	TGTGCCTGGAGTGTACGACGAACAGATACGCAGTATTTT	CAWSVRRTDTQYF
.	TRBJ1-2	.	TRBV2	TGTGCCAGCAGTGACTCAACTAACTATGGCTACACCTTC	CASSDSTNYGYTF
.	TRBJ2-7	TRBD2	TRBV19	TGTGCCAGTAGTCGTCGTGAAGCGGGAGCGAACGAGCAGTACTTC	CASSRREAGANEQYF
.	TRBJ2-1	TRBD1	TRBV6-6	TGTGCCAGCAGTCACCGGGACAGACTATACAATGAGCAGTTCTTC	CASSHRDRLYNEQFF
.	TRBJ2-7	.	TRBV6-5	TGTGCCAGCAGTACCCCCGGGAAACACTACGAGCAGTACTTC	CASSTPGKHYEQYF
.	TRBJ2-1	.	TRBV2	TGTGCCAGCAGAGTCAGACGCCACCAGACCTCCTACAATGAGCAGTTCTTC	CASRVRRHQTSYNEQFF
.	TRBJ1-3	TRBD1	TRBV6-5	TGTGCCAGCAGTCGCGGACAGGCCTCTGGAAACACCATATATTTT	CASSRGQASGNTIYF
.	TRBJ2-3	TRBD1	TRBV25-1	TGTGCCAGCAGTGCAAATAGAGGGGGCTGGGGGACAGATACGCAGTATTTT	CASSANRGGWGTDTQYF
.	TRBJ1-2	.	TRBV30	TGTGCCTGGAGTGGGGGGAACTATGGCTACACCTTC	CAWSGGNYGYTF
.	TRBJ2-7	.	TRBV28	TGTGCCAGCAGTTTATCTGCGGGGGCGGACGAGCAGTACTTC	CASSLSAGADEQYF
.	TRBJ2-2	TRBD1	TRBV7-2	TGTGCCAGCAGCCTTGGGACAGGGGCCAGGAAGCTGTTTTTT	CASSLGTGARKLFF
.	TRBJ1-1	.	TRBV29-1	TGCAGCGTTGAAGACGATGGTTTTCGGACTGAAGCTTTCTTT	CSVEDDGFRTEAFF
.	TRBJ2-1	TRBD2	TRBV18	TGTGCCAGCTCTGGGACTAGCGGTAACAATGAGCAGTTCTTC	CASSGTSGNNEQFF
.	TRBJ2-2	.	TRBV7-3	TGTGCCAGCAGCTTAACCAACTCGTTAACCGGGGAGCTGTTTTTT	CASSLTNSLTGELFF
.	TRBJ1-5	.	TRBV5-6	TGTGCCAGCAGCTTGGGGCAGTACAATCAGCCCCAGCATTTT	CASSLGQYNQPQHF
once	TRBJ1-2	.	TRBV10-2	TGCGCCAGCAGTGAGTCGAGGGTATGGGGCTACACCTTC	CASSESRVWGYTF
.	TRBJ2-3	.	TRBV7-9	TGTGCCAGCAGTTATGAAGGCAGCAGGGCGGCCACAGATACGCAGTATTTT	CASSYEGSRAATDTQYF
many	TRBJ1-2	.	TRBV20-1	TGCAGTGTGCAGGGCAACTATGGCTACACCTTC	CSVQGNYGYTF
.	TRBJ1-5	.	TRBV28	TGTGCCAGCAGTTTTAGCAGGGGCAATCAGCCCCAGCATTTT	CASSFSRGNQPQHF
.	TRBJ2-7	.	TRBV5-5	TGTGCCAGCAGCTCCCCTCTTTCCTACGAGCAGTACTTC	CASSSPLSYEQYF
.	TRBJ2-1	TRBD2	TRBV11-2	TGTGCCAGCAGCTTAGATCTAGCGGGGTACAATGAGCAGTTCTTC	CASSLDLAGYNEQFF
.	TRBJ2-3	TRBD2	TRBV29-1	TGCAGTGCAGCGGGAGGGGGCACAGATACGCAGTATTTT	CSAAGGGTDTQYF
.	TRBJ2-7	.	TRBV7-9	TGTGCCAGCAGCTCCCGTAGGTCCGCCTACGAGCAGTACTTC	CASSSRRSAYEQYF
.	TRBJ1-4	.	TRBV30	TGTGCCTGGAGTGCCTCCTGGGAAAAACTGTTTTTT	CAWSASWEKLFF
.	TRBJ1-4	.	TRBV2	TGTGCCAGCATGAGCGGAAGGGCCGCAAATGAAAAACTGTTTTTT	CASMSGRAANEKLFF
.	TRBJ1-1	.	TRBV7-3	TGTGCCAGCAGGGGGACACCGAACACTGAAGCTTTCTTT	CASRGTPNTEAFF
.	TRBJ1-1	TRBD1	TRBV18	TGTGCCAGCTCACCACGGGACAGGGGTAACACTGAAGCTTTCTTT	CASSPRDRGNTEAFF
few	TRBJ2-2	.	TRBV10-3	TGTGCCATCAGCCCGGACAGAAACACCGGGGAGCTGTTTTTT	CAISPDRNTGELFF
.	TRBJ1-6	.	TRBV7-9	TGTGCCAGCAGCTTAGGGGGCCTGAATTCACCCCTCCACTTT	CASSLGGLNSPLHF
.	TRBJ2-7	TRBD1	TRBV28	TGTGCCAGCAGGCCGGGACAGGGCCCCTACGAGCAGTACTTC	CASRPGQGPYEQYF
few	TRBJ1-5	.	TRBV19	TGTGCCAGTATCTCTAACGGGTTGGGGATCCAGCCCCAGCATTTT	CASISNGLGIQPQHF
.	TRBJ1-4	.	TRBV29-1	TGCAGCGTGGGGGCAACTAATGAAAAACTGTTTTTT	CSVGATNEKLFF
.	TRBJ2-7	.	TRBV25-1	TGTGCCAGCAGTGAATGGGCAGGGTTCGAGCAGTACTTC	CASSEWAGFEQYF
few	TRBJ2-2	.	TRBV7-2	TGTGCCAGCAGCTATGTACCCACCGGGGAGCTGTTTTTT	CASSYVPTGELFF
.	TRBJ2-3	.	TRBV6-1	TGTGCCAGCAGTGAAAGGCAGACACGCACAGATACGCAGTATTTT	CASSERQTRTDTQYF
.	TRBJ2-1	TRBD2	TRBV11-3	TGTGCCAGCAGCTTACACCGCGGGAGCGGCTACAATGAGCAGTTCTTC	CASSLHRGSGYNEQFF
.	TRBJ1-2	TRBD1	TRBV5-4	TGTGCCAGCAGCTTGTCAGGGGGCAGGAATGGCTACACCTTC	CASSLSGGRNGYTF
.	TRBJ1-1	.	TRBV5-1	TGCGCCAGCAGCTTGCTGGGGGGGGCAGACACTGAAGCTTTCTTT	CASSLLGGADTEAFF
few	TRBJ2-4	TRBD1	TRBV19	TGTGCCAGTAGTATCGGGACAGTCAAAAACATTCAGTACTTC	CASSIGTVKNIQYF
.	TRBJ2-5	.	TRBV2	TGTGCCAGCAACTTAGGAGGGGCAGGGGGTCTCCAAGAGACCCAGTACTTC	CASNLGGAGGLQETQYF
.	TRBJ2-3	TRBD2	TRBV4-1	TGCGCCAGCAGCCAGGAAACTAGCGGACACAGCACAGATACGCAGTATTTT	CASSQETSGHSTDTQYF
.	TRBJ2-5	.	TRBV10-2	TGCGCCAGCAGTGACGACAGAGAGACCCAGTACTTC	CASSDDRETQYF
.	TRBJ2-1	TRBD2	TRBV7-8	TGTGCCAGCAGCACCCGACTAGCGGGTAGCTCCTACAATGAGCAGTTCTTC	CASSTRLAGSSYNEQFF
.	TRBJ2-1	TRBD1	TRBV7-9	TGTGCCAGCAGTCAGCCGGGACAGGGAATCAATGAGCAGTTCTTC	CASSQPGQGINEQFF
.	TRBJ1-2	.	TRBV14	TGTGCCAGCAGCCTGGGGGCTTCTGGCTACACCTTC	CASSLGASGYTF
few	TRBJ2-2	TRBD2	TRBV5-1	TGCGCCAGCAGCCCCGGACTAGACACCGGGGAGCTGTTTTTT	CASSPGLDTGELFF
once	TRBJ2-7	TRBD1	TRBV18	TGTGCCAGCTCACAAGACAGGGCTTTAAGCGAGCAGTACTTC	CASSQDRALSEQYF
.	TRBJ2-2	.	TRBV10-3	TGTGCCATCAGTGGGACTATCTCGAACACCGGGGAGCTGTTTTTT	CAISGTISNTGELFF
.	TRBJ1-1	.	TRBV28	TGTGCCAGCTGGACCTCGAACACTGAAGCTTTCTTT	CASWTSNTEAFF
.	TRBJ2-5	.	TRBV27	TGTGCCAGCAATCCAGGAGGGGGCTGGGGGGAGACCCAGTACTTC	CASNPGGGWGETQYF
.	TRBJ1-4	.	TRBV5-4	TGTGCCAGCAGCTGGGGTGTGGCAGATGAAAAACTGTTTTTT	CASSWGVADEKLFF